This T cell receptor (beta chain) came from a study of beta chain features in type 1 diabetes. The wider study: No age, gender or cell yield differences were seen between patients and healthy donors.

The V gene lost 5 bases and the J gene lost 4 bases, with 13 bases spanning the gap. The germline gives CDR1 SGDLS, CDR2 YYNGEE. CDR3 length equals 14 residues. Investigators reverse transcribed all isolated RNA, so they sequenced expressed TCRB transcripts. The repertoire was sequenced with immunoSEQ multiplex PCR; TCRdb's copy has only in-frame clones and lacks some. The data show some 99,000 clones, about two fifths seen once. Based on CD45RO/CCR7/CD25/CD127/CD95/CD27, CD4+ regulatory, stem cell-like memory, naive and central memory cells were sorted. The V gene is TRBV9, the J gene TRBJ1-3; no clear D gene. Material for sequencing was stem cell memory CD4+ T cells from blood. The TCR originated in a woman aged 18-29 years in good health. CDR3 in amino acids: CASRDGNMGNTIYF. CDR3 DNA: TGTGCCAGCAGAGACGGGAACATGGGAAACACCATATATTTT.